This T cell receptor beta chain was captured by sequencing in a study of radiation and T cells in renal cell carcinoma. Whole-study findings and limits: Top 100 clonotypes averaged approximately 50% in irradiated versus about 45% in nephrectomy-only tumors.

The treatment is: 15 Gy SBRT to primary tumor, nephrectomy 4 weeks later. Nephrectomy followed 15 Gy stereotactic body radiation by 4 weeks. Deletions cut 2 bases from V and 8 bases from J, with 12 bases between. Germline V gene sequence: CDR1 LNHDA, CDR2 SQIVND (reference sequence). There are 13 residues in the CDR3. Concerning this clone: Its antigen remains unidentified.

Using immunoSEQ multiplex PCR, the repertoire was profiled, and TCRdb retains in-frame clones only, with some absent. The top ten clones hold around half of a sample with 5,200 or so clones, around 50% of them seen once. This TCR was sampled from a man aged 60 to 69 with renal cell carcinoma. The chain combines TRBV19 with TRBJ1-2; D is unclear. Sequenced material: tumor tissue, taken from a patient whose treatment included radiotherapy and nephrectomy. The CDR3: CASSISRLLGYTF. CDR3 nucleotide sequence: TGTGCCAGTAGTATATCCAGGCTCTTGGGCTACACCTTC. The variable domain in full, completed from reference TRBV19 and TRBJ1-2, reads DGGITQSPKYLFRKEGQNVTLSCEQNLNHDAMYWYRQDPGQGLRLIYYSQIVNDFQKGDIAEGYSVSREKKESFPLTVTSAQKNPTAFYLCASSISRLLGYTFGSGTRLTVV.